One and the same sample provided the 3 T cell receptor beta chains below, sequenced in a study of response to subunit inactivated influenza vaccine listed by TCRdb under 2018. Preparation of the library involved RT-PCR. The data were produced on an Illumina HiSeq 2500. The public reads were reanalyzed by TCRdb: fastp trimming at Q25, MiXCR alignment, in-frame beta chains only. For every CDR3 protein sequence, its rows merge into one entry that carries the most common genes and DNA. Here the sample has more than 600,000 distinct CDR3 sequences; about 18% occur a single time. The ten largest clones represent approximately 11% of the sample. The specimen was PBMCs from blood, collected around 5 days after vaccination. These receptors all come from a man in his fifties or sixties who received an inactivated influenza vaccine. Donor details come from another sample of the same person, matched by shared clones.

This chain uses TRBV5-1 with TRBJ2-5; 16 nucleotides match TRBD2. In germline, CDR1 is SGHRS, CDR2 YFSETQ. The ends lost 3 bases at V and 1 base at J; junction bases unmatched: 12. CDR3 length: 20 amino acids. The CDR3 loop reads CASSYAGTSGGAVSQETQYF. The DNA for the CDR3 is TGCGCCAGCAGCTACGCCGGGACTAGCGGGGGGGCGGTATCCCAAGAGACCCAGTACTTC.

V usage is TRBV30 and J usage is TRBJ2-3, with TRBD2 matching over 9 bases. V shed 7 bases, J shed 6 bases, and the junction held 8 bases outside the gene matches. This CDR3 is built from 13 residues. Germline-derived CDR1 and CDR2 are GTSNPN and SVGIG (reference sequence). This chain's CDR3 is CASQGSGRDTQYF. DNA of the CDR3: TGTGCCTCCCAGGGAAGCGGGAGGGATACGCAGTATTTT. Based on the CDR3 plus reference TRBV30 and TRBJ2-3, the full variable domain is SQTIHQWPATLVQPVGSPLSLECTVEGTSNPNLYWYRQAAGRGLQLLFYSVGIGQISSEVPQNLSASRPQDRQFILSSKKLLLSDSGFYLCASQGSGRDTQYFGPGTRLTVL.

V usage is TRBV11-2 and J usage is TRBJ2-7; 8 nucleotides line up with TRBD1. The V gene's germline CDR1 is SGHAT and CDR2 FQNNGV. Trimming removed 5 bases from V and 10 bases from J; junction bases left unmatched: 4. CDR3 length: 11 residues. The CDR3 sequence is CASSLGQVQYF. CDR3 bases: TGTGCCAGCAGCCTGGGACAGGTACAGTACTTC.